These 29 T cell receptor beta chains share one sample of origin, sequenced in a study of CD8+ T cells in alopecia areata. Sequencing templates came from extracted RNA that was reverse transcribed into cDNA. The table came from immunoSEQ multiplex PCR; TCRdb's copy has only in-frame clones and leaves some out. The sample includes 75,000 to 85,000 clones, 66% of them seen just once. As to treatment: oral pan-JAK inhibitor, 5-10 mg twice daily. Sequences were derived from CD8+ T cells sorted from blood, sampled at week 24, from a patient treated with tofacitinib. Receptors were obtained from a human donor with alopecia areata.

Here the CDR3 DNA reads TGTGCCAGCAGTCCTTTACAGGGGGCAGTTAGCTATGGCTACACCTTC. It codes for CASSPLQGAVSYGYTF. J is TRBJ1-2 and V is TRBV27; 9 bases align to TRBD1. Germline V gives CDR1 MNHEY, CDR2 SMNVEV (reference sequence). V shed 5 bases, J shed 4 bases, and the junction held 11 bases outside the gene matches. The CDR3 runs 16 residues.

The CDR3 DNA is TGTGCCAGCAGTTCACTAGACGGTGAGCAGTTCTTC. This codes for CASSSLDGEQFF. The rearrangement joins TRBV6-5 to TRBJ2-1; tentatively, D is TRBD2 (5 bases). Germline loops: CDR1 MNHEY, CDR2 SVGAGI. V lost 4 bases and J lost 9, with 10 bases in between. This CDR3 has 12 amino acids.

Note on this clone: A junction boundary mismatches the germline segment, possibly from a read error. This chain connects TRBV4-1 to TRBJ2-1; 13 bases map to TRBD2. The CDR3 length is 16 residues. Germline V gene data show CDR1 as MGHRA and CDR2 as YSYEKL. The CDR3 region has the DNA TGTGCCAGCAGCCAAGGACTAGCGGGGGATTACAATGAGCAGTTCTTC. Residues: CASSQGLAGDYNEQFF.

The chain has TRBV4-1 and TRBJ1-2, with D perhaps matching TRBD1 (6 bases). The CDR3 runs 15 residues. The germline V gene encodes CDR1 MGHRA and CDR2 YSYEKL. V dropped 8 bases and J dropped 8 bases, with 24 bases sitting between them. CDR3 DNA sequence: TGCGCCAGCGGCTCAGGACAGACTATCTATTCGGGCTACACCTTC. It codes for CASGSGQTIYSGYTF.

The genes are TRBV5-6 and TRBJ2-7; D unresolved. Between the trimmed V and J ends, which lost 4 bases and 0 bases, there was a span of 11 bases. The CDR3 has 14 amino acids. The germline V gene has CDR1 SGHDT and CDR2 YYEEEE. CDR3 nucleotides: TGTGCCAGCAGCCTGCAGGCCAGCTCCTACGAGCAGTACTTC. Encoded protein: CASSLQASSYEQYF.

The CDR3 reads CASSHGGAEAFF. CDR3 in DNA: TGTGCCAGCAGTCATGGTGGCGCTGAAGCTTTCTTT. The chain employs TRBV27 and TRBJ1-1; D unclear. The CDR3 spans 12 residues. The V end lost 5 bases, the J end lost 6 bases, and 10 bases lay between the germline ends. CDR1 is MNHEY and CDR2 is SMNVEV in the germline V gene (reference sequence).

CDR3 protein: CASSVAGLVRVTGELFF. The CDR3 bases are TGTGCCAGCAGTGTAGCGGGCTTAGTGCGTGTCACCGGGGAGCTGTTTTTT. The J gene is TRBJ2-2, the V gene TRBV2, with 7 bases matching TRBD2. The J segment lost 4 bases and the V segment lost 4 bases, leaving 12 bases of the junction unmatched. The CDR3 has 17 residues. The germline CDR1 and CDR2 sequences are SNHLY and FYNNEI. Combining the CDR3 with reference TRBV2 and TRBJ2-2 gives the whole variable domain EPEVTQTPSHQVTQMGQEVILRCVPISNHLYFYWYRQILGQKVEFLVSFYNNEISEKSEIFDDQFSVERPDGSNFTLKIRSTKLEDSAMYFCASSVAGLVRVTGELFFGEGSRLTVL.

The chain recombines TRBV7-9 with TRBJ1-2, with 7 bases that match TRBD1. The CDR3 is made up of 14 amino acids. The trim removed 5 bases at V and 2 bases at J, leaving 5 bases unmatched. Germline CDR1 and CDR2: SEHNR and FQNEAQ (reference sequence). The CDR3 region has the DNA TGTGCCAGCAGCCCACAGGGGTTCAACTATGGCTACACCTTC. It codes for CASSPQGFNYGYTF.

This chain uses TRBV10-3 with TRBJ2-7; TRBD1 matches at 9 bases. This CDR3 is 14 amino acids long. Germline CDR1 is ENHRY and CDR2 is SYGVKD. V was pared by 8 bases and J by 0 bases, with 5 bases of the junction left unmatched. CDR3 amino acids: CAIGDRGSSYEQYF. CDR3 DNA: TGTGCCATCGGAGACAGGGGGTCCTCCTACGAGCAGTACTTC.

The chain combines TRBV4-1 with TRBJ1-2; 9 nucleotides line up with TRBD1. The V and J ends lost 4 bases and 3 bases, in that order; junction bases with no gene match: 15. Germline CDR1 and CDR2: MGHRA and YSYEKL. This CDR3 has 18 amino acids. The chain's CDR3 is CASSRSVGQGHVYYGYTF. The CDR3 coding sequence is TGCGCCAGCAGCCGAAGCGTTGGACAGGGGCATGTATACTATGGCTACACCTTC.

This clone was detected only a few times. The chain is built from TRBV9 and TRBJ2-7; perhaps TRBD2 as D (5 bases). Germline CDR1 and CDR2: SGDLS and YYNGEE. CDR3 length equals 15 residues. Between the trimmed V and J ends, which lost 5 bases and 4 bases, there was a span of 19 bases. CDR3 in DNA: TGTGCCAGCAGTGAGTTTGGCGGGCCCGATTACGAGCAGTACTTC. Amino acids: CASSEFGGPDYEQYF.

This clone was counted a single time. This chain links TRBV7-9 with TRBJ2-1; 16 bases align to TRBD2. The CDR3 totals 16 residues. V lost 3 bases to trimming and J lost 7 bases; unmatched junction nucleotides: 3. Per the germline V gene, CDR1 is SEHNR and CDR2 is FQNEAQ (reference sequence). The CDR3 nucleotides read TGTGCCAGCAGCTTGGGACTAGCGGGAGGGGCGAATGAGCAGTTCTTC. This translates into CASSLGLAGGANEQFF.

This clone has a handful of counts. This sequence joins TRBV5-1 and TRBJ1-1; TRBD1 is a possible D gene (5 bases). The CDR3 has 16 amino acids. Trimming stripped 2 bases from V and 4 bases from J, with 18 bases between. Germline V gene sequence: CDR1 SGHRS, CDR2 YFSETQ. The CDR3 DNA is TGCGCCAGCAGCTTACTCGCGGCGGGGGTTCGCACTGAAGCTTTCTTT. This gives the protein CASSLLAAGVRTEAFF.

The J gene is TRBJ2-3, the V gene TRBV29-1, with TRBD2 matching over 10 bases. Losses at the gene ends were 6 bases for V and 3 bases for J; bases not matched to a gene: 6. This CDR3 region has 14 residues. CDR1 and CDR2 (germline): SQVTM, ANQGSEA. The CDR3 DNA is TGCAGCGTGGCACTAGCGGGACGAACAGATACGCAGTATTTT. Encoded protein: CSVALAGRTDTQYF.

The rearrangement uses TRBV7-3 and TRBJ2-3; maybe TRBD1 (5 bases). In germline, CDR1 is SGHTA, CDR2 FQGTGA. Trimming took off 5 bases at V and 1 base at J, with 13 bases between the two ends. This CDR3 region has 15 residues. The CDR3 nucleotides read TGTGCCAGCAGCCCCTCAGGGTTCGGCACAGATACGCAGTATTTT. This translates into CASSPSGFGTDTQYF.

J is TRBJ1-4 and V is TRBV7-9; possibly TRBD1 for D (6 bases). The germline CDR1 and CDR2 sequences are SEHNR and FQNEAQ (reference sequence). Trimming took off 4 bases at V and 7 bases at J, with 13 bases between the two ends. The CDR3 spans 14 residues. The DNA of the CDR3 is TGTGCCAGCAGCTCGCCACAGGGATTTGAAAAACTGTTTTTT. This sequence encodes CASSSPQGFEKLFF.

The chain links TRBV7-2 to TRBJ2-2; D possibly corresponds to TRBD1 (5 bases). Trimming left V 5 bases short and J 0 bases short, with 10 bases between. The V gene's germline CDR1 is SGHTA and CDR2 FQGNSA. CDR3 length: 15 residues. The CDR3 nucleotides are TGTGCCAGCAGCCTCCAAGGGGCGAACACCGGGGAGCTGTTTTTT. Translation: CASSLQGANTGELFF.

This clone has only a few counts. The CDR3, as DNA: TGTGCCAGCAGCCCAAGTTCGGGGACAGGGGGTTACGAGCAGTACTTC. Protein product: CASSPSSGTGGYEQYF. This sequence joins TRBV7-8 and TRBJ2-7; 11 nucleotides agree with TRBD1. The trim removed 5 bases at V and 4 bases at J, leaving 10 bases unmatched. The CDR3 covers 16 residues. The germline V gene encodes CDR1 SGHVS and CDR2 FQNEAQ.

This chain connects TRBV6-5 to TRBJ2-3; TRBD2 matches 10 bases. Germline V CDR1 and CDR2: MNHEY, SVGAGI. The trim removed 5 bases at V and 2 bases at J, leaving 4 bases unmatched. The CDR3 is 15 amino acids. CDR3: CASSIGLADTDTQYF. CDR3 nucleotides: TGTGCCAGCAGTATAGGACTAGCGGACACAGATACGCAGTATTTT.

CDR3 DNA sequence: TGCGCCAGCAGCCAAGTCCAGGGGACAGGGCTGCCCGGGGAGCTGTTTTTT. Its protein product is CASSQVQGTGLPGELFF. The rearrangement uses TRBV4-3 and TRBJ2-2, with 9 nucleotides matching TRBD1. Germline-derived CDR1 and CDR2 are LGHNA and YSLEER. The CDR3 is made up of 17 amino acids. Trimming at V came to 1 base and at J to 6 bases, leaving 9 bases not matched to a gene.

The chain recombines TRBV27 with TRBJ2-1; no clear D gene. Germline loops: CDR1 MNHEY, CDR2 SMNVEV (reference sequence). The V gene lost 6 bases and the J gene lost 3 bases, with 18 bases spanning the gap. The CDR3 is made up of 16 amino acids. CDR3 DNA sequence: TGTGCCAGCAGCCCGAGTACCGGGCTTCTCTACAATGAGCAGTTCTTC. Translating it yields CASSPSTGLLYNEQFF.

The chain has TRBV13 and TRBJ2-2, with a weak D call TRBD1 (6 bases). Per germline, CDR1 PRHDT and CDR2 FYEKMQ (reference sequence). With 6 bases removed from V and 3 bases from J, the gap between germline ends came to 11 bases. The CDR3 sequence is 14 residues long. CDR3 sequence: CASSPGVDTGELFF. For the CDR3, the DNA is TGTGCCAGCAGTCCAGGGGTAGACACCGGGGAGCTGTTTTTT.

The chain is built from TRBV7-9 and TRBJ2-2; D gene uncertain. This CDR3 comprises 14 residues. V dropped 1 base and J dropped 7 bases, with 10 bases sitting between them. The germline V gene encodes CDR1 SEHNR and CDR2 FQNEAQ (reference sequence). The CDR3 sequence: CASSLGLEGGELFF. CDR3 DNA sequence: TGTGCCAGCAGCTTAGGATTGGAAGGCGGGGAGCTGTTTTTT.

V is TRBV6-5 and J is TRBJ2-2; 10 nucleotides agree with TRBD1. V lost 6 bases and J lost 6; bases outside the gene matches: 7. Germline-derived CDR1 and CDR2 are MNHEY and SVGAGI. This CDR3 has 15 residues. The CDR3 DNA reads TGTGCCAGCAGACCAGGACAGGGGGAGGCCGGGGAGCTGTTTTTT. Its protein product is CASRPGQGEAGELFF.

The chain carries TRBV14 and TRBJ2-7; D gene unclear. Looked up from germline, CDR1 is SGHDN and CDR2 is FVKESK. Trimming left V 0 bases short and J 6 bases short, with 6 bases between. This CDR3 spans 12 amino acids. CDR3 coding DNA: TGTGCCAGCAGCCAAGAAGGATTCGAGCAGTACTTC. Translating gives CASSQEGFEQYF.

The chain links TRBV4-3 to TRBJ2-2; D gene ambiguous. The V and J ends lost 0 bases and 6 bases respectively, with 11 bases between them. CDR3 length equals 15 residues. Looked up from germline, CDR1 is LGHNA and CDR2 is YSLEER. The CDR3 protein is CASSQDPVDPGELFF. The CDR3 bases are TGCGCCAGCAGCCAAGATCCAGTAGACCCCGGGGAGCTGTTTTTT.

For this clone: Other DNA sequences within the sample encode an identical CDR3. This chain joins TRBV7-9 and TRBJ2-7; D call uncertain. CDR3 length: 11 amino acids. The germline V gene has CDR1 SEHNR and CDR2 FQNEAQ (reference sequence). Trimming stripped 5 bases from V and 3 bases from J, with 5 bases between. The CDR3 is CASSLSYEQYF. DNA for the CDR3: TGTGCCAGCAGCCTGAGCTACGAGCAGTACTTC. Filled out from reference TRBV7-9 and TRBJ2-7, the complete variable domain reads DTGVSQNPRHKITKRGQNVTFRCDPISEHNRLYWYRQTLGQGPEFLTYFQNEAQLEKSRLLSDRFSAERPKGSFSTLEIQRTEQGDSAMYLCASSLSYEQYFGPGTRLTVT.

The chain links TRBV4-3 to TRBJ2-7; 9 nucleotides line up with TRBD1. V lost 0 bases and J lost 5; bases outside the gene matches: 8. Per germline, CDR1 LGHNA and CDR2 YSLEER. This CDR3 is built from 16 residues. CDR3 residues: CASSQDWRTGAHEQYF. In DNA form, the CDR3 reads TGCGCCAGCAGCCAAGATTGGAGGACAGGGGCCCACGAGCAGTACTTC.

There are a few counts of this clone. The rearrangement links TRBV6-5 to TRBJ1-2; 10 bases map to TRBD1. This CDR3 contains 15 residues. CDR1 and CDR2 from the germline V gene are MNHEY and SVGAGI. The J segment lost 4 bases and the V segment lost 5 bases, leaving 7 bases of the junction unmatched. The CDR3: CASSTGQGTSYGYTF. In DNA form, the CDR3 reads TGTGCCAGCAGTACGGGACAGGGGACCTCCTATGGCTACACCTTC.